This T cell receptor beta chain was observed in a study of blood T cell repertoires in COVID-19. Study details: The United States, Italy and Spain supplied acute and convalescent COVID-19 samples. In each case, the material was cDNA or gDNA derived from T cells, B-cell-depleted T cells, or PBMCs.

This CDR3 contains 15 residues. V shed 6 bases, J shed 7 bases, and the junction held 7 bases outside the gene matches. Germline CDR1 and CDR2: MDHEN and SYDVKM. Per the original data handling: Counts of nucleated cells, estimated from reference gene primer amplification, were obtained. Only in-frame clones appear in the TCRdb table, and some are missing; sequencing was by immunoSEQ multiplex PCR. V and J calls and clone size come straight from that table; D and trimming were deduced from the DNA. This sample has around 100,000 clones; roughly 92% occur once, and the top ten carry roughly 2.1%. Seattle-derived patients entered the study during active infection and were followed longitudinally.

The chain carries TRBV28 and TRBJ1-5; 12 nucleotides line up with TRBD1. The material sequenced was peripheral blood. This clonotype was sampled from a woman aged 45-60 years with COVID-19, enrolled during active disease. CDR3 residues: CASSRGQGASQPQHF. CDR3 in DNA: TGTGCCAGCAGCCGGGGACAGGGGGCCTCCCAGCCCCAGCATTTT.